This T cell receptor beta chain was identified in a study of identical twins. TCRdb used MiXCR to reprocess the 5' RACE reads, holding one entry per CDR3 protein. The sample lists around 490,000 distinct CDR3 sequences, approximately 14% occurring once. From germline, CDR1 is KGHDR and CDR2 SFDVKD. The CDR3 sequence is 19 residues long. J was trimmed by 0 bases and V by 5 bases; bases with no gene match: 14. Study results and limitations: In zero-insertion analyses, partial confounding could arise from invariant MAIT and iNKT cells. Excess twin sharing in beta out-of-frame sequences was weaker.

A note on this clonotype: The antigen is undetermined.

In every case, the donor was a healthy Caucasian. The same specimen was also included in a second study, on yellow fever vaccine responses in identical twins.

The TCR sequence derives from a young woman in good health. The sequenced sample consisted of CD4+ T cells sorted from blood. V usage is TRBV24-1 and J usage is TRBJ2-1; 8 bases fit TRBD2. This CDR3 reads CATSGNLGAGASSYNEQFF. Here the CDR3 DNA reads TGTGCCACCAGTGGTAACCTGGGAGCGGGAGCTAGCTCCTACAATGAGCAGTTCTTC.